This TCR beta chain derives from a study of cytomegalovirus exposure and HLA in healthy donors. Study results and limitations: A later analysis found common viral pathogens apparently linked to several of the most significant clusters.

The PCR was carried out with 60 Vbeta primers and 13 Jbeta primers. TCRdb's copy holds only in-frame clones and misses some; the assay was immunoSEQ multiplex PCR. The sample has approximately 100,000 clones, 74% seen once. To note about this clone: Its antigen remains unknown.

V trimming: 6 bases; J trimming: 10 bases; junction bases outside the gene matches: 5. Germline V CDR1 and CDR2: MNHEY, SMNVEV (reference sequence). CDR3 length: 12 amino acids. The sample taken for sequencing was PBMCs. This TCR derives from a man aged 45 to 65 in good health and CMV-seropositive. The chain uses TRBV27 and TRBJ1-5; 8 positions agree with TRBD1. CDR3 sequence (DNA): TGTGCCAGCAGCAACAGGGGGGAACCCCAGCATTTT. Translating it yields CASSNRGEPQHF.